This T cell receptor beta chain comes out of a study of blood T cell repertoires in COVID-19 (TCRdb year 2020). Some background on the complete study: Samples covering the acute and convalescent phases of COVID-19 were provided by collaborators in the United States, Italy and Spain. Where available, HLA class I and class II types were taken from metadata supplied by the sample provider and were not determined by assay-based typing. Samples were obtained from the ongoing ImmuneRACE study (first 160 participants) and from 1,000 to 1,500 subjects provided by 6 global collaborators. Deeply sampled blood TCRbeta repertoires from subjects exposed to, actively infected with, or recovered from COVID-19 were included in the dataset. The material from the prospective study consisted of cDNA or gDNA derived from T cells, B-cell-depleted T cells, or PBMCs. A freely available public database, intended as a resource for researchers studying the immune response to SARS-CoV-2, is where the repertoires were released. A de-identified subject ID, COVID-19 status, age in years and sex were almost always included in the sample metadata. What the study reported, not specific to this receptor: The quantity of clinical and demographic metadata differed by source and by participant and was supplied without curation.

Whole blood was collected in K2EDTA tubes by collaborating institutions according to the institutions' own protocols. For TCRbeta analysis, collaborators shipped samples in one of three forms: frozen whole blood, isolated PBMCs, or DNA extracted from either of those sample types. TCRbeta CDR3 regions were amplified from genomic DNA by means of the immunoSEQ Assay, a bias-controlled multiplex PCR. The paper's data handling went like this. Nucleated cell counts per sample were estimated from amplification of reference gene primers within the assay. To quantify the absolute abundance of each unique TCRbeta CDR3 rearrangement, sequence reads were collapsed and filtered. For each sample, productive Simpson clonality was calculated as the square root of Simpson's diversity index over productive rearrangements. TCRdb took this table from immuneACCESS and kept in-frame rearrangements with V and J called. Such tables lack part of the clones; where checked against another copy, unresolved V genes explain under half of the gap, and the rest is unexplained. The D gene and trimming were derived from the DNA, and the V and J assignments and clone size from that table. The table for this sample lists 30,000 to 45,000 clones; about 81% of them were counted only once. Of the sample, roughly 40% is held by the ten largest clones.

As concerns this clone: Its cognate antigen has yet to be identified. Base qualities are not provided; no much larger clone lies one nucleotide away.

The germline V gene provides CDR1 SGHVS and CDR2 FNYEAQ. V sheds 4 bases and J sheds 1 base, leaving 13 bases between their ends. The CDR3 goes from the cysteine to the phenylalanine over 15 residues. The CDR3 DNA has 45 bases and is translated from base 1. The sequence was collected from a human donor in a cohort sampled during active or convalescent COVID-19. The donor label of this sample is uncertain. Sequencing was done on a sample of peripheral blood. The rearrangement joined TRBV7-6 to TRBJ2-5; possibly the D gene is TRBD2, per 6 matching bases. The sequenced DNA: TGTGCCAGCAGCTCCATCGGGAGCGGCCAAGAGACCCAGTACTTC. This encodes CASSSIGSGQETQYF.